The clone carrying this TCR beta chain was detected many times. Its matching antigen is unknown. These data come from a study of T-cell memory formation after mild COVID-19. Looking at the study overall: Clustering of TCRs was largely donor specific.

V lost 6 bases and J lost 2; bases outside the gene matches: 4. CDR3 size: 14 residues. One entry per CDR3 protein, called by TCRdb with MiXCR from the 5' RACE reads. The sample yields 250,000 to 300,000 distinct CDR3 sequences, around 15% seen once. Study-wide results and caveats: A second wave expanding day 15 to 37 was CD4+-biased; contracting clones were balanced. Second-wave clones with a day 37 peak had unconfirmed SARS-CoV-2 specificity. Pre-infection memory held some responding clones, suggesting pre-existing cross-reactive T cells responded.

This TCR was sampled from a man aged 18 to 30 who had mild COVID-19 (a few samples of this study predate the infection). Cell type and time point are not known. The sample taken for sequencing was PBMCs or a T cell subset sorted from them (not recorded which). The V and J genes are TRBV12-3 or TRBV12-4 and TRBJ2-7, with 10 nucleotides matching TRBD1. CDR3: CASRRDRGAYEQYF. The DNA of the CDR3 is TGTGCCAGCAGAAGGGACAGGGGCGCCTACGAGCAGTACTTC.